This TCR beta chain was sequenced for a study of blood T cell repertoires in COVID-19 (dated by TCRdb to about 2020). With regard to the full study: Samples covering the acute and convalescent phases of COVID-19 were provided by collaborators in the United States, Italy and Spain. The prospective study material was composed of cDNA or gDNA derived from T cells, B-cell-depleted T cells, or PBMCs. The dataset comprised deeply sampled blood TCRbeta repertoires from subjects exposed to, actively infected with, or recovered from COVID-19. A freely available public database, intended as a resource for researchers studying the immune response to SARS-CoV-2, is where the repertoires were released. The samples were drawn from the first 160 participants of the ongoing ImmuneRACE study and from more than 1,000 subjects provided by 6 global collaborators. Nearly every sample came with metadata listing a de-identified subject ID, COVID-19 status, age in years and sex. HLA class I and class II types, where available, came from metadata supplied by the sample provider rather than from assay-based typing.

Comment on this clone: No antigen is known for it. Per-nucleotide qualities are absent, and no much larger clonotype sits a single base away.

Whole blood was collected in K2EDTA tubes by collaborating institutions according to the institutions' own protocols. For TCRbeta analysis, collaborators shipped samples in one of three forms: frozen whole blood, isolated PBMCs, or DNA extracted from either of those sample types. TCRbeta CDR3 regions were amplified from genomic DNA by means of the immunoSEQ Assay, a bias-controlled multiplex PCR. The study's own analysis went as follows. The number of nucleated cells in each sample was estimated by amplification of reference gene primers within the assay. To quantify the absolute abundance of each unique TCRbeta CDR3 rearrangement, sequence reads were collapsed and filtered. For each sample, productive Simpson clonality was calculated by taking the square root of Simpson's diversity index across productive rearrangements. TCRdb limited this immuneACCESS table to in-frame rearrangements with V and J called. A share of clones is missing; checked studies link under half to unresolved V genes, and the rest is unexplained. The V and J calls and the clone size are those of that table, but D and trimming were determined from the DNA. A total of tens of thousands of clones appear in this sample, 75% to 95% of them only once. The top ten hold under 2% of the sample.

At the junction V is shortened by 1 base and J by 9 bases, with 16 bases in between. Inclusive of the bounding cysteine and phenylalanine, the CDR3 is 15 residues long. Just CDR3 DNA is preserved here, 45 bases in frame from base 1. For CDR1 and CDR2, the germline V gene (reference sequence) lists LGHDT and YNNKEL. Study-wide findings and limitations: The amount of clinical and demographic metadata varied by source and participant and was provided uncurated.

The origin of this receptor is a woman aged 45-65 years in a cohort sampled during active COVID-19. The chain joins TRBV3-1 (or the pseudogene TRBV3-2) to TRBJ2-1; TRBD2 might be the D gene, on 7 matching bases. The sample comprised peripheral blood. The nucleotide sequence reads TGTGCCAGCAGCCAAGGGGGGGGCCTTTGGGGTGAGCAGTTCTTC. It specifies CASSQGGGLWGEQFF.